The clone carrying this T cell receptor (beta chain) was found many times. Its target is unknown. TCRdb reanalysed the 5' RACE reads using MiXCR and keeps one entry per CDR3 protein. The sample carries 30,000 or so distinct CDR3 sequences, roughly a quarter recorded once. Study-level results: The TCR gene usage of tumor memory CD4+ T cells clustered together with blood and lymph node memory CD4+ cells and with lymph node naive CD4+ cells.

The receptor's source is a female donor with breast cancer. The sequenced sample was memory CD4+ T cells sorted from blood. Subset reported: memory CD4+ T cells, CD4+CD45RO+CD25-.

The CDR3: CSAKPGTSGDNEQFF. The CDR3, as DNA: TGCAGTGCCAAACCCGGGACTAGCGGAGACAATGAGCAGTTCTTC. This chain uses TRBV20-1 with TRBJ2-1; 11 bases align to TRBD2. Germline V lookup: CDR1 DFQATT, CDR2 SNEGSKA (reference sequence). CDR3 length: 15 residues. V lost 6 bases, J lost 5 bases, and 9 bases stayed unmatched.